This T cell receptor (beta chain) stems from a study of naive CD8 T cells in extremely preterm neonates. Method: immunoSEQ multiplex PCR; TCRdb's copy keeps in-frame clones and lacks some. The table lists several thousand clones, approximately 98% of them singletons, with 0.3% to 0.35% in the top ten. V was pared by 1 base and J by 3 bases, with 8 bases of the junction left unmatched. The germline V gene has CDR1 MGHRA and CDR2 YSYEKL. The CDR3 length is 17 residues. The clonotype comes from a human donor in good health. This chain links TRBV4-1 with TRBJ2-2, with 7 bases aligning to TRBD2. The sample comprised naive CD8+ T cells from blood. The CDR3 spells CASSQGGTKTHTGELFF. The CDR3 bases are TGCGCCAGCAGCCAAGGGGGGACTAAGACTCACACCGGGGAGCTGTTTTTT.